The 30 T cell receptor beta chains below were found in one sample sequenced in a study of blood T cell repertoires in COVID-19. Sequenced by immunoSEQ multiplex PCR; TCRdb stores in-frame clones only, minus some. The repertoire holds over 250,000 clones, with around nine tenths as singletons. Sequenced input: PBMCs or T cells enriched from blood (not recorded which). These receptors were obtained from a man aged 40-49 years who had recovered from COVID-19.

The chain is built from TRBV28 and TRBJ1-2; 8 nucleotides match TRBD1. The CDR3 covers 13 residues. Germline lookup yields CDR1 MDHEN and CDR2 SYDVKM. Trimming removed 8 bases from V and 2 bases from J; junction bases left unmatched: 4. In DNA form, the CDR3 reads TGTGCCAGCGGTCGGACAGGGAACTATGGCTACACCTTC. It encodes CASGRTGNYGYTF.

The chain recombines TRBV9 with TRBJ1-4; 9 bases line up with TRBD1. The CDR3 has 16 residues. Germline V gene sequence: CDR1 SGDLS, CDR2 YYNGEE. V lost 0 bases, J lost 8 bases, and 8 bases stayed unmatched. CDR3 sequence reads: CASSVAWTGVNEKLFF. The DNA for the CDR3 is TGTGCCAGCAGCGTAGCATGGACAGGGGTAAACGAAAAACTGTTTTTT.

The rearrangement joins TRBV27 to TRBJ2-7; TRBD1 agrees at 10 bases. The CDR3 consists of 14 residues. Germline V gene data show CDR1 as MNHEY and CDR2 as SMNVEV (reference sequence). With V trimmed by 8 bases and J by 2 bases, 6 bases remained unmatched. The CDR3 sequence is CASARTGGPYEQYF. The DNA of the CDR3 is TGTGCCAGCGCTAGGACAGGGGGTCCCTACGAGCAGTACTTC.

CDR3 DNA: TGCGCCAGCAGCCAAGATGGTGGGGGGTCCTACGAGCAGTACTTC. Protein product: CASSQDGGGSYEQYF. This chain uses TRBV4-1 with TRBJ2-7; a possible D gene is TRBD2 (6 bases). V was cut by 0 bases and J by 1 base, with 10 bases left in between. The CDR3 has 15 amino acids. Germline V gene sequence: CDR1 MGHRA, CDR2 YSYEKL.

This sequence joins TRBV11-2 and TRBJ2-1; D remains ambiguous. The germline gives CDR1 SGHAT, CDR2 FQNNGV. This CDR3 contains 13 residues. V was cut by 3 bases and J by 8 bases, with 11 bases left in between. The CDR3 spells CASSLLQYDEQFF. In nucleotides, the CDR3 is TGTGCCAGCAGCTTGTTACAGTATGATGAGCAGTTCTTC.

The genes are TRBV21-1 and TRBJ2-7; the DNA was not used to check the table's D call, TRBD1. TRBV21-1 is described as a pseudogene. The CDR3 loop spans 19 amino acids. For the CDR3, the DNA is TGTGCCAGCAGCAAGAGAAACTGCGTCCGGGACAGGGTCAGGTACGAGCAGTACTTC. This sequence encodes CASSKRNCVRDRVRYEQYF.

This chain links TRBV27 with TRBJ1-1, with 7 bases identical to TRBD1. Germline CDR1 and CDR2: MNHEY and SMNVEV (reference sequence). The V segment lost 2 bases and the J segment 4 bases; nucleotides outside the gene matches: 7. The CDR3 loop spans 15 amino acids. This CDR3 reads CASSLIGGSGTEAFF. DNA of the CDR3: TGTGCCAGCAGTTTAATAGGGGGCAGCGGCACTGAAGCTTTCTTT.

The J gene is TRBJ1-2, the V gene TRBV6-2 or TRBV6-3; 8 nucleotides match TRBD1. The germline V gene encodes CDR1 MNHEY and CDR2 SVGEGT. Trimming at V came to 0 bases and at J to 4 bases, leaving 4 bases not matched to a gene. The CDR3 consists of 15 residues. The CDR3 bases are TGTGCCAGCAGTTACTCGGATCAGGGGGCCTATGGCTACACCTTC. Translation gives CASSYSDQGAYGYTF.

CDR3 residues: CASQDTGGNEKLFF. DNA of the CDR3: TGTGCCAGCCAGGATACAGGTGGAAACGAAAAACTGTTTTTT. J is TRBJ1-4 and V is TRBV3-1 (or the pseudogene TRBV3-2), with a possible D match to TRBD1 (5 bases). The CDR3 consists of 14 residues. In germline, CDR1 is LGHDT, CDR2 YNNKEL (reference sequence). The V end lost 8 bases, the J end lost 8 bases, and 18 bases lay between the germline ends.

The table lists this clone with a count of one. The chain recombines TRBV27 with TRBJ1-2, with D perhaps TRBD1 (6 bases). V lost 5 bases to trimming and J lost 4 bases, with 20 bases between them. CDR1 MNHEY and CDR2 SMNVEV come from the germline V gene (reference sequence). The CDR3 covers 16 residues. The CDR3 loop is CASSPHTLGQTYGYTF. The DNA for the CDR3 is TGTGCCAGCAGTCCACACACCTTAGGACAGACCTATGGCTACACCTTC.

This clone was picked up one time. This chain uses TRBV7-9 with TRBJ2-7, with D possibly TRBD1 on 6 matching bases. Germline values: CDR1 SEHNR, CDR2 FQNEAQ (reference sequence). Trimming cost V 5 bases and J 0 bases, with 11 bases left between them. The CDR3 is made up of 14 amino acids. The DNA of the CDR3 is TGTGCCAGCAGCCGCCCACAGGGCTCCTACGAGCAGTACTTC. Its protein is CASSRPQGSYEQYF.

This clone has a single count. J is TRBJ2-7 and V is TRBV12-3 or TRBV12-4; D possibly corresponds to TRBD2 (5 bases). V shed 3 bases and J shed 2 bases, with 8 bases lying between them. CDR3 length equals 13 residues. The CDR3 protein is CASSLGATYEQYF. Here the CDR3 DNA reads TGTGCCAGCAGTTTGGGAGCTACCTACGAGCAGTACTTC.

CDR3: CASRITPRTGGYGYTF. The CDR3 region has the DNA TGTGCCAGCAGAATTACACCACGGACAGGGGGCTATGGCTACACCTTC. The chain uses TRBV27 and TRBJ1-2; 10 positions agree with TRBD1. V dropped 6 bases and J dropped 4; count of bases not matched to a gene: 11. CDR1 and CDR2 (germline): MNHEY, SMNVEV (reference sequence). This CDR3 region has 16 residues.

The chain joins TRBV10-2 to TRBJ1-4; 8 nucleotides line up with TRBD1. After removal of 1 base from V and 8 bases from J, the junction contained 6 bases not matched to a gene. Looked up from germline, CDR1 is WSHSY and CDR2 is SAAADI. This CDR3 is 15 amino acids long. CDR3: CASSEFSGQAEKLFF. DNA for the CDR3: TGCGCCAGCAGTGAGTTCTCGGGACAGGCGGAAAAACTGTTTTTT.

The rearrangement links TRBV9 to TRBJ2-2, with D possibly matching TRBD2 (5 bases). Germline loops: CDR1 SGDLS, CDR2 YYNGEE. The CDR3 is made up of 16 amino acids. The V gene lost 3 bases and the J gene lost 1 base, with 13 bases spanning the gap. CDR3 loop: CASSGTGLKNTGELFF. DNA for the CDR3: TGTGCCAGCAGCGGTACCGGACTGAAGAACACCGGGGAGCTGTTTTTT. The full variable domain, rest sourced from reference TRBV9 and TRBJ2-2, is DSGVTQTPKHLITATGQRVTLRCSPRSGDLSVYWYQQSLDQGLQFLIQYYNGEERAKGNILERFSAQQFPDLHSELNLSSLELGDSALYFCASSGTGLKNTGELFFGEGSRLTVL.

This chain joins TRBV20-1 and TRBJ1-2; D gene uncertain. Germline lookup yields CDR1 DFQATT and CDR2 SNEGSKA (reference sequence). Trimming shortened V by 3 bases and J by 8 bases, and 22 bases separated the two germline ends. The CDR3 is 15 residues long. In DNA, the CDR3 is TGCAGTGCTAGTATAAAGAAGCCGAATGACTTGGGCTACACCTTC. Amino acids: CSASIKKPNDLGYTF.

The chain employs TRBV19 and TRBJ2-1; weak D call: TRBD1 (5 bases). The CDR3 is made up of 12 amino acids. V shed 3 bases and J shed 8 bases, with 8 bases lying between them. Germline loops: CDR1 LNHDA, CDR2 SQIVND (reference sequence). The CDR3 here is CASSIQGYEQFF. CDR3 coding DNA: TGTGCCAGTAGTATTCAGGGCTATGAGCAGTTCTTC.

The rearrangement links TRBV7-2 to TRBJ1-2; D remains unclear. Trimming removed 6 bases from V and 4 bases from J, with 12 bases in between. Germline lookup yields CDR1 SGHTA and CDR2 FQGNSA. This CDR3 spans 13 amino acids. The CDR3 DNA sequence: TGTGCCAGCAGTCCACTTCCTGGCTATGGCTACACCTTC. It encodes CASSPLPGYGYTF.

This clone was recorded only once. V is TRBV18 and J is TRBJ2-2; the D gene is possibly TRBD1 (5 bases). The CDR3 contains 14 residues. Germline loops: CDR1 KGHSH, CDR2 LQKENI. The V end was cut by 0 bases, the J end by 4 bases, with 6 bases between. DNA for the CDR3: TGTGCCAGCTCACCACCCAGGGTCACCGGGGAGCTGTTTTTT. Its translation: CASSPPRVTGELFF.

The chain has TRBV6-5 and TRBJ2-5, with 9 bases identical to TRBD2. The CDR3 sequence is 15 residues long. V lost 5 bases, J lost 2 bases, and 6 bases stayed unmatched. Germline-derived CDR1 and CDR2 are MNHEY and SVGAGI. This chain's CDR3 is CASSLGTSKQETQYF. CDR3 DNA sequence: TGTGCCAGCAGTCTTGGGACTAGCAAACAAGAGACCCAGTACTTC.

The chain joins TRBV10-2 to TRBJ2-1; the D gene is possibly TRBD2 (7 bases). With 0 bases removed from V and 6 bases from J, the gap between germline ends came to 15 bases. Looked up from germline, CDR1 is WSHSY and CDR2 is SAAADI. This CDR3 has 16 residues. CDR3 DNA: TGCGCCAGCAGTGAGTCATTGAAGGGGGGGCTCAATGAGCAGTTCTTC. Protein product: CASSESLKGGLNEQFF.

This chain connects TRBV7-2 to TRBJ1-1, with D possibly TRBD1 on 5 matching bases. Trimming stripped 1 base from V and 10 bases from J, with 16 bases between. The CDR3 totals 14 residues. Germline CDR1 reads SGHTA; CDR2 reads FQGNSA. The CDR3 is CASSLDGREAGAFF. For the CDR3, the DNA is TGTGCCAGCAGCTTAGATGGCAGGGAGGCTGGAGCTTTCTTT.

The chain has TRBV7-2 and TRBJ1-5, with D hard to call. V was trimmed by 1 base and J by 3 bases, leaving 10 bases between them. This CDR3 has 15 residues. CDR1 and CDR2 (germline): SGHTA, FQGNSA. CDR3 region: CASSLGTGNNQPQHF. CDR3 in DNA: TGTGCCAGCAGCTTAGGGACGGGAAACAATCAGCCCCAGCATTTT.

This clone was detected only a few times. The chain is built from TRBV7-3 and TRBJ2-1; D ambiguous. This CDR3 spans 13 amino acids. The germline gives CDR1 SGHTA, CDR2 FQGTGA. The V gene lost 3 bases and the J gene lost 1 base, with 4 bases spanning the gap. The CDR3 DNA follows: TGTGCCAGCAGCTTCCAATCCTACAATGAGCAGTTCTTC. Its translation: CASSFQSYNEQFF.

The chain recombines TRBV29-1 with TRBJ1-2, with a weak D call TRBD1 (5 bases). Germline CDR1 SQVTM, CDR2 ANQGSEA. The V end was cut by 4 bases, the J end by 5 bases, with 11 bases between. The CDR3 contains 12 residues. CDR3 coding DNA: TGCAGCGTTGGACAACAGGCTTATGGCTACACCTTC. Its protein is CSVGQQAYGYTF. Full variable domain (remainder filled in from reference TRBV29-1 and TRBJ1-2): SAVISQKPSRDICQRGTSLTIQCQVDSQVTMMFWYRQQPGQSLTLIATANQGSEATYESGFVIDKFPISRPNLTFSTLTVSNMSPEDSSIYLCSVGQQAYGYTFGSGTRLTVV.

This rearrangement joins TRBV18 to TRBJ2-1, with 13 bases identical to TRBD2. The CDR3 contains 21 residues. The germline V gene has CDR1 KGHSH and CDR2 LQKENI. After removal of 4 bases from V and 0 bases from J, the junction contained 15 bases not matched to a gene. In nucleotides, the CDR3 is TGTGCCAGCTCACACCCTTTACTAGCGGGGGGGAAAAAAAGCTCCTACAATGAGCAGTTCTTC. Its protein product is CASSHPLLAGGKKSSYNEQFF.

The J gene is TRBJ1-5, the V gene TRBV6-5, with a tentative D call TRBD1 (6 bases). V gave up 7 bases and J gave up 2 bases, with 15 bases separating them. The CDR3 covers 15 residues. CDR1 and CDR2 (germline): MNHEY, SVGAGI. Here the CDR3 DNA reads TGTGCCAGCATCCGGGGGGCCGAGGGCAATCAGCCCCAGCATTTT. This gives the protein CASIRGAEGNQPQHF.

DNA for the CDR3: TGTGCCTGGAGTGCAGGGACCTACAATGAGCAGTTCTTC. Protein sequence: CAWSAGTYNEQFF. This chain links TRBV30 with TRBJ2-1, with D perhaps TRBD1 (5 bases). Trimming pared 1 base from V and 2 bases from J, leaving 6 bases between. The CDR3 contains 13 residues. Germline values: CDR1 GTSNPN, CDR2 SVGIG (reference sequence).

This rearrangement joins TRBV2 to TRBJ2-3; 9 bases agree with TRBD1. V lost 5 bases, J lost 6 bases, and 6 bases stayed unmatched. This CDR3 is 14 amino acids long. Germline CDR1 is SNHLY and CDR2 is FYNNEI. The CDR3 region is CASSPWTGVDTQYF. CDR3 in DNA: TGTGCCAGCAGTCCTTGGACAGGGGTCGATACGCAGTATTTT.

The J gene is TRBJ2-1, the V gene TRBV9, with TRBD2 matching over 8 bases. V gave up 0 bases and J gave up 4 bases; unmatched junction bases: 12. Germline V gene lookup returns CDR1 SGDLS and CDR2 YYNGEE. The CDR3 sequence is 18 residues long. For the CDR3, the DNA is TGTGCCAGCAGCGTAGAGGTAGGAGGGGGACTAGGGTACAATGAGCAGTTCTTC. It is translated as CASSVEVGGGLGYNEQFF.